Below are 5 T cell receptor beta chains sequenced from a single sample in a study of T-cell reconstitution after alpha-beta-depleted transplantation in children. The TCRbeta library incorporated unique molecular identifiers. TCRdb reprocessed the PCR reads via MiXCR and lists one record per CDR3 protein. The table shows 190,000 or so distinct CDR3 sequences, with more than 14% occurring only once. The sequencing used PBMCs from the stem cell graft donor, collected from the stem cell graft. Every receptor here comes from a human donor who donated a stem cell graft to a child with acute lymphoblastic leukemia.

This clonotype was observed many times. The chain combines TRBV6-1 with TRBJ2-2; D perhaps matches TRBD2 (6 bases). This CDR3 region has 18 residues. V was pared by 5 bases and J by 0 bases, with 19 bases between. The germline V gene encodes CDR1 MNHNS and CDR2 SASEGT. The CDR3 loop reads CASSPTGDLVANTGELFF. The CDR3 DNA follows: TGTGCCAGCAGTCCGACGGGAGACCTTGTTGCGAACACCGGGGAGCTGTTTTTT.

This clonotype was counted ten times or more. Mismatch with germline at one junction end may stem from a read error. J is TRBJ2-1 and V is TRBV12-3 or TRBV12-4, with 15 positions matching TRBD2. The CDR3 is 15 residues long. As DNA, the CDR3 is TGCGCCAGCAGCTTAGGGACTAGCGGGGGGAATGAGCAGTTCTTC. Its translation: CASSLGTSGGNEQFF.

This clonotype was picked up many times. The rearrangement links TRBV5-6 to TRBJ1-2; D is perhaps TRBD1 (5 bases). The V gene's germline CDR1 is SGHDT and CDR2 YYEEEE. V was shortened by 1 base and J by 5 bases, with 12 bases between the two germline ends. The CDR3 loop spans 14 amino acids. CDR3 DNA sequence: TGTGCCAGCAGCTTGTTAGGCAGGGAGTATGGCTACACCTTC. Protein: CASSLLGREYGYTF. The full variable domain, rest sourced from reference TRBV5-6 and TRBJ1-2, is DAGVTQSPTHLIKTRGQQVTLRCSPKSGHDTVSWYQQALGQGPQFIFQYYEEEERQRGNFPDRFSGHQFPNYSSELNVNALLLGDSALYLCASSLLGREYGYTFGSGTRLTVV.

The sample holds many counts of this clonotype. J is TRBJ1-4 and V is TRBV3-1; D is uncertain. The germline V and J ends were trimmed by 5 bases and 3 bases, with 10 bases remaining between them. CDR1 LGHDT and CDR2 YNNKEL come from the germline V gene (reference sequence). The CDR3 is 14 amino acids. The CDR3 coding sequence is TGTGCCAGCAGCTCTGGAGGCTCTAATGAAAAACTGTTTTTT. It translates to CASSSGGSNEKLFF.

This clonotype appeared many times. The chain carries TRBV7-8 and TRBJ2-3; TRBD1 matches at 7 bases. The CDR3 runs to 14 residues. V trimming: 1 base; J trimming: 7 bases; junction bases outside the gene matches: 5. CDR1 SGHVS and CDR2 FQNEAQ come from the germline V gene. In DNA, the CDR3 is TGTGCCAGCAGCTTAGTGGCAGGGGGAAATACGCAGTATTTT. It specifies CASSLVAGGNTQYF.